This T cell receptor beta chain was identified in a study of T-cell reconstitution after alpha-beta-depleted transplantation in children. It was with unique molecular identifiers that the TCRbeta library was prepared. Each CDR3 protein is one row after TCRdb ran MiXCR on the PCR reads. The sample has roughly 310,000 distinct CDR3 sequences; around 20% are singletons. Findings and caveats of the study: When one year had passed after transplant, most T-cell counts and diversity came from newly produced T cells.

This clonotype was counted only a few times. Its specificity is unknown. Trimming pared 1 base from V and 3 bases from J, leaving 13 bases between. Germline loops: CDR1 SGHTA, CDR2 FQGTGA. This CDR3 is built from 16 residues. Material: PBMCs, mostly from graft donor cells, obtained 180 days after TCRalphabeta/CD19-depleted stem cell transplant. The chain couples TRBV7-3 to TRBJ2-1; tentatively, D is TRBD1 (5 bases). This receptor was obtained from a male patient younger than 18 who had a stem cell transplant for acute lymphoblastic leukemia, so the T cells may come from the graft donor. In DNA form, the CDR3 reads TGTGCCAGCAGCTTAATTAGGGGATCCCACTACAATGAGCAGTTCTTC. Translating it yields CASSLIRGSHYNEQFF.